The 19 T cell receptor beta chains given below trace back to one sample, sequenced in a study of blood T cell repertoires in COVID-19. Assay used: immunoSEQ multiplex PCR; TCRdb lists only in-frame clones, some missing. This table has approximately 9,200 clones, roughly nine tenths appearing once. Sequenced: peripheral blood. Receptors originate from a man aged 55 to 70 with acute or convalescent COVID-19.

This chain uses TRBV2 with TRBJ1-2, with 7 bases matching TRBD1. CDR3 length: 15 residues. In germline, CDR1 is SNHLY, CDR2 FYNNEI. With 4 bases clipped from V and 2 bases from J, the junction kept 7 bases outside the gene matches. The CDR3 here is CASSVMGQSNYGYTF. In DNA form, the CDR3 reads TGTGCCAGCAGTGTAATGGGACAGTCCAACTATGGCTACACCTTC.

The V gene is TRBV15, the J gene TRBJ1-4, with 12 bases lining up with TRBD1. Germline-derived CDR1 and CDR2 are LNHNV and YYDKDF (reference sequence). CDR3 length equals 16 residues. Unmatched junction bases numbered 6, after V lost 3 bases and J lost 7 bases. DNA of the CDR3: TGTGCCACCAGCAGGGGGACAGGGGGCGCGGGTGAAAAACTGTTTTTT. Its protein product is CATSRGTGGAGEKLFF.

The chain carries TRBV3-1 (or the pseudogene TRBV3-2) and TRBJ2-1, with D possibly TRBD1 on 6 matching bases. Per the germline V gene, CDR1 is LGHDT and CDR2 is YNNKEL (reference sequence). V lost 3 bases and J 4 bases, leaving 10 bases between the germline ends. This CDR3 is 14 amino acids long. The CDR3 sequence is CASSHPTGYNEQFF. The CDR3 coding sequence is TGTGCCAGCAGCCATCCGACAGGTTACAATGAGCAGTTCTTC.

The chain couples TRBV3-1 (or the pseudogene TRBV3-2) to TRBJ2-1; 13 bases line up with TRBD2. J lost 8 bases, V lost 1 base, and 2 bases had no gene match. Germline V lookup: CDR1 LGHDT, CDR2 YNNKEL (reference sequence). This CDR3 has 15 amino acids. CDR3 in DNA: TGTGCCAGCAGCCAAGGGACTAGCGGGAGCTATGAGCAGTTCTTC. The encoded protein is CASSQGTSGSYEQFF.

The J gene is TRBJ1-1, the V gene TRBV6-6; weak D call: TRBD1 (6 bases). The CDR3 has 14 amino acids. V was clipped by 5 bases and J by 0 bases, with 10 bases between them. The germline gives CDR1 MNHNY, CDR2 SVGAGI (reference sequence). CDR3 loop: CASSNRVLNTEAFF. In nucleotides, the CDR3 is TGTGCCAGCAGTAACAGGGTTCTGAACACTGAAGCTTTCTTT.

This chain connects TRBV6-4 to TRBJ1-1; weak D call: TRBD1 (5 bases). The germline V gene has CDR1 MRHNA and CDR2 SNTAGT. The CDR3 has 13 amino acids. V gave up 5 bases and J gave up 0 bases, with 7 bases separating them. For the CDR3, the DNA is TGTGCCAGCAGTAAGGGGATGAACACTGAAGCTTTCTTT. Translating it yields CASSKGMNTEAFF.

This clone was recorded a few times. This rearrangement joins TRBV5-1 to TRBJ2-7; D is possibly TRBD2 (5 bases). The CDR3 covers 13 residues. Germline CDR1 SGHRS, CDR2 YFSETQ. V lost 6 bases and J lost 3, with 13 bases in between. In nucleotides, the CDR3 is TGCGCCAGCAACAATCGGGGTCTCTACGAGCAGTACGTC. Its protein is CASNNRGLYEQYV.

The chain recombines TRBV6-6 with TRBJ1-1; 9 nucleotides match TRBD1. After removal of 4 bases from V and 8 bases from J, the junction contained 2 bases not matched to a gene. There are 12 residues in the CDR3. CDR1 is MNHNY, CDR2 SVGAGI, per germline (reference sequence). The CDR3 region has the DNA TGTGCCAGCAGTTCCGACAGGGGGGAAGCTTTCTTT. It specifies CASSSDRGEAFF.

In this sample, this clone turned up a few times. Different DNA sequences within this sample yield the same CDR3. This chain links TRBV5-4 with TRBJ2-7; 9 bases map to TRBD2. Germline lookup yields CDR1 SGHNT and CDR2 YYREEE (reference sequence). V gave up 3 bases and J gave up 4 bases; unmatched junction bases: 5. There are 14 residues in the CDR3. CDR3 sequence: CASSSLAGTYEQYF. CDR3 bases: TGTGCCAGCAGCTCCCTAGCGGGGACTTACGAGCAGTACTTC.

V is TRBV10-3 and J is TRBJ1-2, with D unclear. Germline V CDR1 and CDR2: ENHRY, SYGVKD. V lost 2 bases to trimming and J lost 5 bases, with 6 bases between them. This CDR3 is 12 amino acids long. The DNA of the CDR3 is TGTGCCATCAGTGAGACAGAGTATGGCTACACCTTC. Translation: CAISETEYGYTF.

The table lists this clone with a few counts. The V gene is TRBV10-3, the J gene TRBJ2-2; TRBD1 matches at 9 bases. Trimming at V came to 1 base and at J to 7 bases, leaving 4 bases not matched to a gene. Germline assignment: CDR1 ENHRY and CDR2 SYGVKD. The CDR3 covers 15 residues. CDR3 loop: CAISEWTGASGELFF. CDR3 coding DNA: TGTGCCATCAGTGAGTGGACAGGGGCGAGCGGGGAGCTGTTTTTT.

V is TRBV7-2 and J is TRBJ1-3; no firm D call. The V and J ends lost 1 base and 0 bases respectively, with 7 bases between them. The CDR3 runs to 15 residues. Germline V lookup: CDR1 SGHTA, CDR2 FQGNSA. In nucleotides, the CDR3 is TGTGCCAGCAGCTTAGGAGTTTCCTCTGGAAACACCATATATTTT. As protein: CASSLGVSSGNTIYF.

The CDR3 DNA reads as TGCGCCAGCAAAGGGGGACAGGGATCCACTGAAGCTTTCTTT. It specifies CASKGGQGSTEAFF. This chain uses TRBV5-1 with TRBJ1-1; 9 bases are a match to TRBD1. This CDR3 region has 14 residues. Germline CDR1 SGHRS, CDR2 YFSETQ. The trim removed 6 bases at V and 4 bases at J, leaving 7 bases unmatched.

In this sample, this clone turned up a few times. The chain's CDR3 is CASSEWGLAGVGNEQFF. The CDR3 nucleotides are TGTGCCAGCAGTGAATGGGGACTAGCGGGGGTCGGCAATGAGCAGTTCTTC. The genes are TRBV6-1 and TRBJ2-1; TRBD2 matches 14 bases. Germline CDR1 MNHNS, CDR2 SASEGT. With V trimmed by 2 bases and J by 6 bases, 6 bases remained unmatched. This CDR3 spans 17 amino acids.

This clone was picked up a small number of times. The CDR3 loop is CASSQPDRGLYEQYF. The CDR3 DNA reads TGTGCCAGCAGCCAACCGGACAGGGGGCTGTACGAGCAGTACTTC. The rearrangement links TRBV14 to TRBJ2-7; 11 nucleotides line up with TRBD1. Germline loops: CDR1 SGHDN, CDR2 FVKESK. The CDR3 totals 15 residues. V shed 2 bases, J shed 4 bases, and the junction held 4 bases outside the gene matches.

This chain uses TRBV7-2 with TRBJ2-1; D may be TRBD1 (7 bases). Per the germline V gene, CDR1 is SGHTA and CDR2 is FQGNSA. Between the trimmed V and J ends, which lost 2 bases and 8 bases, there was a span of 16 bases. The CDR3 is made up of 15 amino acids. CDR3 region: CASSLRFQGGHEQFF. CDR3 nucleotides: TGTGCCAGCAGCTTACGCTTTCAGGGGGGACATGAGCAGTTCTTC.

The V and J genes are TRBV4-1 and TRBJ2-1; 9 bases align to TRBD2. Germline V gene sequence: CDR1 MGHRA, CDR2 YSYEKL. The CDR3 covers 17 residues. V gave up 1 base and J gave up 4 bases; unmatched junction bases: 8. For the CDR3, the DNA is TGCGCCAGCAGCCAAGTTCCTAGCGGGGCTAAGTACAATGAGCAGTTCTTC. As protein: CASSQVPSGAKYNEQFF.

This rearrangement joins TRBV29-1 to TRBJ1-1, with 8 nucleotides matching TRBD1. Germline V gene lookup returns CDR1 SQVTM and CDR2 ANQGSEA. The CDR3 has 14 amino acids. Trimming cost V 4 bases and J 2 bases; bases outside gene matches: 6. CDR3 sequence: CSVVRGQVNTEAFF. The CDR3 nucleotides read TGCAGCGTTGTTAGGGGACAGGTAAACACTGAAGCTTTCTTT.

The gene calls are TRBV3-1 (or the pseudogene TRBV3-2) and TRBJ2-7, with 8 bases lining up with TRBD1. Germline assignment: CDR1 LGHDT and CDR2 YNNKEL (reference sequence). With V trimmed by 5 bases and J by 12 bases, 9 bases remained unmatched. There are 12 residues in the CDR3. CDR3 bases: TGTGCCAGCAGCGGGACAGGACGCCTTCTGTACGTC. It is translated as CASSGTGRLLYV.